The clone carrying this TCR beta chain was picked up many times. What it recognizes is unknown. In germline, CDR1 is SGHTA, CDR2 FQGNSA. After removal of 1 base from V and 5 bases from J, the junction contained 7 bases not matched to a gene. The CDR3 spans 16 residues. After 5'RACE with constant-segment primers, TCR alpha and TCR beta cDNA libraries carrying sample barcodes and UMIs were obtained. Each CDR3 protein gets one entry after TCRdb re-called the 5' RACE reads with MiXCR. The table shows 200,000 to 250,000 distinct CDR3 sequences, with 9% to 10% occurring only once. The data originate from a study of T-cell memory formation after mild COVID-19. About the research overall: The two donors had largely donor-specific TCR clusters.

General study points: Clones from the second wave (peaking day 37) had unconfirmed SARS-CoV-2 specificity. Contracting CD8+ clones were enriched in EMRA, CD4+ mainly in CM and EM.

The source is a man younger than 35 who had mild COVID-19 (a few samples of this study predate the infection). Cell type and time point are not known. Source material: PBMCs or a T cell subset sorted from them (not recorded which). The V gene is TRBV7-2, the J gene TRBJ2-5; 10 bases are shared with TRBD2. CDR3 amino acids: CASSLVRTSGVETQYF. The DNA for the CDR3 is TGTGCCAGCAGCTTAGTAAGGACTAGCGGCGTGGAGACCCAGTACTTC.